This TCR beta chain came from a study of cytomegalovirus exposure and HLA in healthy donors. A word on this clone: Compared with germline, one end of the junction differs, possibly owing to a read error.

Both 60 Vbeta primers and 13 Jbeta primers went into the PCR. TCRdb's table, derived via immunoSEQ multiplex PCR, lists solely in-frame clones and lacks some. The sample shows 130,000 to 150,000 clones, 73% of them seen only once. The CDR3 runs 16 residues. From germline, CDR1 is SEHNR and CDR2 FQNEAQ (reference sequence). The chain recombines TRBV7-9 with TRBJ1-6; D possibly corresponds to TRBD1 (5 bases). Sequencing input: PBMCs. The clonotype comes from a woman aged 40 to 50 in good health and CMV-seronegative. The CDR3 DNA follows: TGTTCCAGCAGCTTTACAGAAGGGACTTCAGGTTCACCCCTCCACTTT. Protein sequence: CSSSFTEGTSGSPLHF.